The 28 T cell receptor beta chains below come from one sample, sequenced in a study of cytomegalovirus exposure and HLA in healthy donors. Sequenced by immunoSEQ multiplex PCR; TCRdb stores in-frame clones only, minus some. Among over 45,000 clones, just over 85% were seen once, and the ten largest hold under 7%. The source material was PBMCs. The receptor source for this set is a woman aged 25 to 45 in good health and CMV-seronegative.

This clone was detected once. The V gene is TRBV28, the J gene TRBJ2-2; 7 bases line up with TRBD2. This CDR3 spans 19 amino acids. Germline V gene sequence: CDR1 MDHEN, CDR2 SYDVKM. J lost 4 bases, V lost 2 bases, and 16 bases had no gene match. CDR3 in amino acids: CASSLESFGGSSSTGELFF. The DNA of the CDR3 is TGTGCCAGCAGTTTAGAATCGTTCGGCGGGAGCAGCAGCACCGGGGAGCTGTTTTTT.

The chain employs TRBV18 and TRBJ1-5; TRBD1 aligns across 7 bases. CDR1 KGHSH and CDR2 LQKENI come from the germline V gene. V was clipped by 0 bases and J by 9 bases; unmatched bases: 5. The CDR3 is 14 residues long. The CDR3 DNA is TGTGCCAGCTCACCACCTGACAGGGATTCGCCCCAGCATTTT. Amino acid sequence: CASSPPDRDSPQHF.

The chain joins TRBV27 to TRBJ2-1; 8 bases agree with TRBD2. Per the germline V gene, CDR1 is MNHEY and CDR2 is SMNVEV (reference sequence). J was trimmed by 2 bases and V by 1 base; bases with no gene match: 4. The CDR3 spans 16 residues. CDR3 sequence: CASSLYPREAYNEQFF. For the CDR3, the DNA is TGTGCCAGCAGTTTATATCCGCGGGAGGCCTACAATGAGCAGTTCTTC.

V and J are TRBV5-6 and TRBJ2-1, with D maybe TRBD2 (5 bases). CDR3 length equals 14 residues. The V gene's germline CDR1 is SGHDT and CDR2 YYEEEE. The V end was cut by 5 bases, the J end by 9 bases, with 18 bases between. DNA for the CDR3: TGTGCCAGCAGGTATCGGACTCTCCCCGGTGAGCAGTTCTTC. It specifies CASRYRTLPGEQFF.

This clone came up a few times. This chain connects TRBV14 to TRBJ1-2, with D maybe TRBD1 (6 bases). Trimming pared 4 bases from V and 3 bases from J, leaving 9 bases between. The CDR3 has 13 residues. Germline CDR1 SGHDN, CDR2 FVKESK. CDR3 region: CASSRGPDYGYTF. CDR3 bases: TGTGCCAGCAGCCGGGGGCCAGACTATGGCTACACCTTC.

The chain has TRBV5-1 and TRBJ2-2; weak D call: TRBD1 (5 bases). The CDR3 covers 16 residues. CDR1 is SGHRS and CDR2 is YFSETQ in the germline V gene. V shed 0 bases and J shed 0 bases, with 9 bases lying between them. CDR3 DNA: TGCGCCAGCAGCTTGGAAGTACAGGCGAACACCGGGGAGCTGTTTTTT. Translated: CASSLEVQANTGELFF.

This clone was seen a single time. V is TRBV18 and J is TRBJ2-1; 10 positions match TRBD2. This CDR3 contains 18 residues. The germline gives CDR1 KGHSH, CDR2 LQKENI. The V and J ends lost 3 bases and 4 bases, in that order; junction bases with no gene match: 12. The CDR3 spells CASSPLAGGESKYNEQFF. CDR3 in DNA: TGTGCCAGCTCACCTTTAGCGGGAGGAGAAAGCAAATACAATGAGCAGTTCTTC.

CDR3 region: CASSLGQGAGEQFF. The CDR3, as DNA: TGCGCCAGCAGCTTGGGACAGGGGGCAGGTGAGCAGTTCTTC. V and J are TRBV5-1 and TRBJ2-1; 10 nucleotides match TRBD1. This CDR3 spans 14 amino acids. Trimming took 0 bases from V and 9 from J; bases not matched to a gene: 3. In germline, CDR1 is SGHRS, CDR2 YFSETQ.

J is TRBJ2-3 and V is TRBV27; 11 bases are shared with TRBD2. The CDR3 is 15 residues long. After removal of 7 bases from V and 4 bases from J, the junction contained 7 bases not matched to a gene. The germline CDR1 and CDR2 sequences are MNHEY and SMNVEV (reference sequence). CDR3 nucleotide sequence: TGTGCCAGCACCACCGGGACTAGCGGAGCAGATACGCAGTATTTT. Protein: CASTTGTSGADTQYF.

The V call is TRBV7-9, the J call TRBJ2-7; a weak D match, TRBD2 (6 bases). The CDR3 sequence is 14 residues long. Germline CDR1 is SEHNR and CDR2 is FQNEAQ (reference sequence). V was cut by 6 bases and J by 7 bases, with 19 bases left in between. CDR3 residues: CASRGDSSQLEQYF. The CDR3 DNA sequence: TGTGCCAGCAGAGGGGACTCCTCGCAGCTTGAGCAGTACTTC.

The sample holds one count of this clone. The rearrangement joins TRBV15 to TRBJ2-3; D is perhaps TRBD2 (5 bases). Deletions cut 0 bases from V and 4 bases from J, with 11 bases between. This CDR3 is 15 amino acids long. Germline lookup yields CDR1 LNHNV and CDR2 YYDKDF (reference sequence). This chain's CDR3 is CATSRDLGVSDTQYF. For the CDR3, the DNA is TGTGCCACCAGCAGAGATCTCGGGGTATCAGATACGCAGTATTTT.

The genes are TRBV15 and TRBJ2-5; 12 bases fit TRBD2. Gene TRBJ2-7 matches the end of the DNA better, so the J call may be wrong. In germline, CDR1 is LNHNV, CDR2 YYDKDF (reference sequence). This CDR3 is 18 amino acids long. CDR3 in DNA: TGTGCCACCAGCAGAGATAAGACTAGCGGGAGTGTAACCTACGAGCAGTACTTC. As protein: CATSRDKTSGSVTYEQYF.

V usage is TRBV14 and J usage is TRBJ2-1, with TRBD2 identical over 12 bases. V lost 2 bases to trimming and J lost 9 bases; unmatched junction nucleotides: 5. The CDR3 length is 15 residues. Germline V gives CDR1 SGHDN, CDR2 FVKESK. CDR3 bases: TGTGCCAGCAGCCAACTAGCGGGAGGGCAAGGTGAGCAGTTCTTC. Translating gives CASSQLAGGQGEQFF. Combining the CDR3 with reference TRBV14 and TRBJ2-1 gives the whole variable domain EAGVTQFPSHSVIEKGQTVTLRCDPISGHDNLYWYRRVMGKEIKFLLHFVKESKQDESGMPNNRFLAERTGGTYSTLKVQPAELEDSGVYFCASSQLAGGQGEQFFGPGTRLTVL.

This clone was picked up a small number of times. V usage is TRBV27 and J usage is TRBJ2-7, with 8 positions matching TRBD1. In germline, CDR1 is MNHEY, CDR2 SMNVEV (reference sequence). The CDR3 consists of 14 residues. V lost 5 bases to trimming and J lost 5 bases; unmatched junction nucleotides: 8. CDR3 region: CASSRRTGTHEQYF. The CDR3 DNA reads TGTGCCAGCAGTCGACGGACAGGGACCCACGAGCAGTACTTC.

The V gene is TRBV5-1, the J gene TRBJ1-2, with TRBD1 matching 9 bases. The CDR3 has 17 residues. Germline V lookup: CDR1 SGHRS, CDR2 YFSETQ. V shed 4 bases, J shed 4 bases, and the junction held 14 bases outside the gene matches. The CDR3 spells CASSLGQGETVGYGYTF. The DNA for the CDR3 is TGCGCCAGCAGCCTGGGACAGGGAGAAACCGTTGGCTATGGCTACACCTTC.

CDR3 nucleotide sequence: TGTGCCAGCAGGAGGACAGTTCAAGAGACCCAGTACTTC. Its protein product is CASRRTVQETQYF. The chain joins TRBV6-5 to TRBJ2-5; TRBD1 might be the D (6 bases). The CDR3 has 13 amino acids. V was trimmed by 6 bases and J by 2 bases, leaving 10 bases between them. In germline, CDR1 is MNHEY, CDR2 SVGAGI.

In nucleotides, the CDR3 is TGTGCCAGCAGCACAAGTTATCGACAGGGGGGCCCCTACAATGAGCAGTTCTTC. Its protein product is CASSTSYRQGGPYNEQFF. The chain joins TRBV9 to TRBJ2-1; 9 positions match TRBD1. Germline V gene data show CDR1 as SGDLS and CDR2 as YYNGEE. V lost 4 bases to trimming and J lost 2 bases; unmatched junction nucleotides: 13. This CDR3 has 18 residues.

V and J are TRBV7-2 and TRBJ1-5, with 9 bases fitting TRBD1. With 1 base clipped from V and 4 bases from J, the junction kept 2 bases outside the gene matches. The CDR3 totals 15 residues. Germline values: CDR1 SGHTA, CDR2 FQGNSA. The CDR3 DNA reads TGTGCCAGCAGCTTAGTGGGGACAGGGAATCAGCCCCAGCATTTT. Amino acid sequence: CASSLVGTGNQPQHF.

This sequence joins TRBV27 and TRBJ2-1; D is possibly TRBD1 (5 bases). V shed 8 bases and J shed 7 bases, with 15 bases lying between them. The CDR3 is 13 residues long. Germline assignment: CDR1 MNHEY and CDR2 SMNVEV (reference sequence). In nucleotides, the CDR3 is TGTGCCAGCGGATTCCCGTGGACAAATGAGCAGTTCTTC. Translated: CASGFPWTNEQFF.

The CDR3 nucleotides are TGTGCCAGCAGTTACAGCAGCAATCAGCCCCAGCATTTT. Translated, it gives CASSYSSNQPQHF. The V and J genes are TRBV27 and TRBJ1-5; D call uncertain. CDR1 MNHEY and CDR2 SMNVEV come from the germline V gene (reference sequence). The ends were cut back, 4 bases at V and 1 base at J, with 5 bases in the middle. The CDR3 length is 13 residues.

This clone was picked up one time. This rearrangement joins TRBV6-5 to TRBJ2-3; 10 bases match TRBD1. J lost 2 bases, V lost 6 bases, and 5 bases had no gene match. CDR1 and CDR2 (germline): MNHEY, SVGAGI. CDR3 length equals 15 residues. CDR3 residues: CASSSGTGVTDTQYF. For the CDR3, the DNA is TGTGCCAGCAGCTCCGGGACAGGGGTCACAGATACGCAGTATTTT.

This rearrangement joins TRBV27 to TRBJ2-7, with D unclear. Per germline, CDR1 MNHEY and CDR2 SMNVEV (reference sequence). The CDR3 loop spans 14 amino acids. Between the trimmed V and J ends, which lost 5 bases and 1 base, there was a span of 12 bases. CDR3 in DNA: TGTGCCAGCAGTCGGGTGGCAGATTCCTACGAGCAGTACTTC. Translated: CASSRVADSYEQYF.

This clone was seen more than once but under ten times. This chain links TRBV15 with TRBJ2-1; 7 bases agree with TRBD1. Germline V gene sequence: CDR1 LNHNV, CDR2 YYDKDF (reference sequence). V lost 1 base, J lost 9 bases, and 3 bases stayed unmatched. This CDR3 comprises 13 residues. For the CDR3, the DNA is TGTGCCACCAGCAGAGGGGGACAGCTTGAGCAGTTCTTC. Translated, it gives CATSRGGQLEQFF.

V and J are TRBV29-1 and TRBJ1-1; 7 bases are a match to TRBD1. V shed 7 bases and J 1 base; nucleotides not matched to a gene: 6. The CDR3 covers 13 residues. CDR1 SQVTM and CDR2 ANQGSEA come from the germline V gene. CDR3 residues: CSGAQGGNTEAFF. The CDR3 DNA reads TGCAGCGGAGCTCAGGGGGGGAACACTGAAGCTTTCTTT.

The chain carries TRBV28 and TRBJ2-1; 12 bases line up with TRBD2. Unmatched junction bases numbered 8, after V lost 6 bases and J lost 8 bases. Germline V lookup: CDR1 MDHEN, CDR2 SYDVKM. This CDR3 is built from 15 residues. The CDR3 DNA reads TGTGCCAGCAGCCAAGGACTAGCGGGATACCATGAGCAGTTCTTC. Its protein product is CASSQGLAGYHEQFF.

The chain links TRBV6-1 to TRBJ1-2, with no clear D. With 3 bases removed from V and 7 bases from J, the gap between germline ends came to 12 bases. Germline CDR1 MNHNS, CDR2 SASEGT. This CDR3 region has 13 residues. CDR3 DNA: TGTGCCAGCAGTGATGAGTCTTACCGTGGCTACACCTTC. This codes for CASSDESYRGYTF.

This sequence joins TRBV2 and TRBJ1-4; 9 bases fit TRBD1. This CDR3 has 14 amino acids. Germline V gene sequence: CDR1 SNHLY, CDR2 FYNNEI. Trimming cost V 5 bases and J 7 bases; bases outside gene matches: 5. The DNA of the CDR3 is TGTGCCAGCAGTCCGGGACAGGGTTCTGAAAAACTGTTTTTT. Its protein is CASSPGQGSEKLFF.

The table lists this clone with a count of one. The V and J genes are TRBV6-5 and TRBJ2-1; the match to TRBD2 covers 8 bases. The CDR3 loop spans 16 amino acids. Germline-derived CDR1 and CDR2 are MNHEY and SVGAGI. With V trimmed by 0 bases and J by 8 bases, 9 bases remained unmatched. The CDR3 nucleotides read TGTGCCAGCAGTTACTCTTTGACGGGAGGGCCGCATGAGCAGTTCTTC. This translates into CASSYSLTGGPHEQFF.